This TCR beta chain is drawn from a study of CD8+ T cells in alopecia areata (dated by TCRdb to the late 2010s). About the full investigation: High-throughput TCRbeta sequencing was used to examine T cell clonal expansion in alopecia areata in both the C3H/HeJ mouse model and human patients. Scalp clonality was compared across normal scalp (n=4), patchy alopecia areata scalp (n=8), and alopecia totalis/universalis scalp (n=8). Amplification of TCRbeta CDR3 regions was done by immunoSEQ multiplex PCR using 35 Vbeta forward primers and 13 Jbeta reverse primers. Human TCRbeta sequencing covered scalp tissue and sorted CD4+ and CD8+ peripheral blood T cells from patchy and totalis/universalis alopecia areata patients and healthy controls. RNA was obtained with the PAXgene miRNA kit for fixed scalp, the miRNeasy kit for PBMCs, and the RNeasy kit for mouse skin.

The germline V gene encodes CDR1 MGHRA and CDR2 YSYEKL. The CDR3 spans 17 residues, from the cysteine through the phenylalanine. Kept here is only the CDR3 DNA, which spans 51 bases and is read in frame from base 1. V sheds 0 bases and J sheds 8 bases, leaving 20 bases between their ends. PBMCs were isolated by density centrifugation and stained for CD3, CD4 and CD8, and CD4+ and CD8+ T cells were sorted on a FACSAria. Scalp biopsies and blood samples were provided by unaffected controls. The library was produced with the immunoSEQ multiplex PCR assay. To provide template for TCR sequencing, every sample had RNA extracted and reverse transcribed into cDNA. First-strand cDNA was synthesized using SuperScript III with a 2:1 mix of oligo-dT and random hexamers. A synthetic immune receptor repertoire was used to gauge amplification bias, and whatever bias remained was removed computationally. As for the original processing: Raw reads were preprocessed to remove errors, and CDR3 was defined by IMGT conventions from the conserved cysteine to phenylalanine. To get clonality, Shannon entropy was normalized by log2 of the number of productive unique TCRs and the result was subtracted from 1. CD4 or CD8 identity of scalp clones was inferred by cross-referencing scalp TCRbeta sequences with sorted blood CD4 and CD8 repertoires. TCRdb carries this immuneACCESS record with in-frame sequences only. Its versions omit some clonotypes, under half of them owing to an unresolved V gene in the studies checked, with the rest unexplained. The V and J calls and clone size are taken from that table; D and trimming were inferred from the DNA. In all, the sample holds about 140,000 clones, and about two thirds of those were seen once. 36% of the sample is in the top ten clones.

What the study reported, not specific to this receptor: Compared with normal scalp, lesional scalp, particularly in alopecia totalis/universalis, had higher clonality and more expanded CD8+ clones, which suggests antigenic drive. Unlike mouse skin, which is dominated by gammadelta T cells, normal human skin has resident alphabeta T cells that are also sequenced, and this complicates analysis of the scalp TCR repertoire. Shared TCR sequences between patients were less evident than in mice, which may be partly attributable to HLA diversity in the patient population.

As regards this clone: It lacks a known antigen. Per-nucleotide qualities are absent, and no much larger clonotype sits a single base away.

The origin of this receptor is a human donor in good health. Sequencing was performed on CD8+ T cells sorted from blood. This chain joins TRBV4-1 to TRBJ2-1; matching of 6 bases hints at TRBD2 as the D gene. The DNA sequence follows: TGCGCCAGCAGCCAAGATCCCCCAGACCCGGGAGTCCATGAGCAGTTCTTC. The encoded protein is CASSQDPPDPGVHEQFF.